These T cell receptor beta chains were read from a single sample in a study of radiotherapy plus CTLA-4 blockade in lung cancer. Generated by immunoSEQ multiplex PCR, the TCRdb table keeps only in-frame clones and is missing some. The sample lists about 59,000 clones, about 72% occurring once. The source material was peripheral blood, sampled from a patient treated with radiotherapy plus ipilimumab. The receptors were sampled from a human donor with non-small cell lung cancer whose response to radiotherapy plus ipilimumab could not be evaluated. CDR3s include the opening cysteine and the closing phenylalanine or tryptophan. The order of the fields is clone size, D gene, V gene, J gene, CDR3 length, CDR3 DNA, CDR3 protein. The D gene is left open where the match is weak. A row's size may be missing; if present it is once, few, many or a size class.

>few|-|TRBV13|TRBJ2-5|14
TGTGCCAGCAGCCGGAGGGCTACGGTCCAGACCCAGTACTTC
CASSRRATVQTQYF
>-|-|TRBV6-6|TRBJ1-1|15
TGTGCCAGCAGTTACGCGGGGGTCGAGCACACTGAAGCTTTCTTT
CASSYAGVEHTEAFF
>-|-|TRBV7-9|TRBJ2-3|13
TGTGCCAGCACCCCTGGAGGGGCAGATACGCAGTATTTT
CASTPGGADTQYF
>few|-|TRBV6-6|TRBJ2-7|14
TGTGCCAGCGCCCCGGAGACAGGACCGCGGGAGCAGTACTTC
CASAPETGPREQYF
>-|-|TRBV4-1|TRBJ2-7|16
TGCGCCAGCAGCCAAGTTTCAGGGGCCCCCCTCTACGAGCAGTACTTC
CASSQVSGAPLYEQYF
>-|TRBD2|TRBV15|TRBJ2-2|16
TGTGCCACCAGCAGAGAGCTAGCGGCCAACACCGGGGAGCTGTTTTTT
CATSRELAANTGELFF
>-|-|TRBV27|TRBJ1-2|13
TGTGCCAGCAGTTTGGGGGGAACCTATGGCTACACCTTC
CASSLGGTYGYTF
>few|-|TRBV6-6|TRBJ1-5|15
TGTGCTTCCAGGGCCGAGGCAGGGGGCAATCAGCCCCAGCATTTT
CASRAEAGGNQPQHF
>-|-|TRBV5-6|TRBJ2-3|15
TGTGCCAGCACCCTCCTTGAGAGGAACACAGATACGCAGTATTTT
CASTLLERNTDTQYF
>-|-|TRBV7-9|TRBJ1-6|12
TGTGCCAGCAGCTTAGCGGAGGCACCCCTCCACTTT
CASSLAEAPLHF
>-|TRBD1|TRBV7-9|TRBJ1-6|15
TGTGCCAGCAGCTTAGGACAGGGGTATAATTCACCCCTCCACTTT
CASSLGQGYNSPLHF
>-|-|TRBV30|TRBJ2-2|15
TGTGCCTGGAGTAGGGGGGGTACGAACACCGGGGAGCTGTTTTTT
CAWSRGGTNTGELFF
>few|TRBD1|TRBV2|TRBJ1-3|17
TGTGCCAGCCATGGGGGACAGGGGGCGAGATGGTTAAACACCATATATTTT
CASHGGQGARWLNTIYF
>-|-|TRBV7-9|TRBJ2-2|13
TGTGCCAGCAGCTTAGGCGGGACCGGGGAGCTGTTTTTT
CASSLGGTGELFF
>-|-|TRBV14|TRBJ1-2|15
TGTGCCAGCAGCCAAGATCCGAGTGGGCTTTATGGCTACACCTTC
CASSQDPSGLYGYTF
>-|TRBD1|TRBV18|TRBJ2-7|16
TGTGCCAGCTCACCACGGCGGGCACAGGGGGGCGACGAGCAGTACTTC
CASSPRRAQGGDEQYF
>few|-|TRBV4-1|TRBJ1-1|14
TGCGCCAGCAGCCAAGGATACCAGGTTCCTGAAGCTTTCTTT
CASSQGYQVPEAFF
>-|-|TRBV6-5|TRBJ2-7|14
TGTGCCAGCAGTTACAGTTTAGCCTCCTACGAGCAGTACTTC
CASSYSLASYEQYF
>-|-|TRBV5-6|TRBJ1-1|17
TGTGCCAGCAGCTCTGCTTGGCGGCGTGCGGAGAACACTGAAGCTTTCTTT
CASSSAWRRAENTEAFF
>-|-|TRBV5-1|TRBJ1-1|14
TGCGCCAGCAGCTTGGCCGGAGGGAACACTGAAGCTTTCTTT
CASSLAGGNTEAFF
>-|TRBD2|TRBV28|TRBJ2-1|16
TGTGCCAGCAGTTTACTAGCGGGGGGGGACTACAATGAGCAGTTCTTC
CASSLLAGGDYNEQFF
>-|-|TRBV11-1|TRBJ1-6|15
TGTGCCAGCAGCACAAGACAGGAACATAATTCACCCCTCCACTTT
CASSTRQEHNSPLHF
>few|-|TRBV21-1|TRBJ1-5|16
TGTGCCAGCAGCTTAAGTGGGGGCGAGTCAGGACAGCCCCAGCATTTT
CASSLSGGESGQPQHF
>-|-|TRBV5-1|TRBJ2-5|14
TGCGCCAGCAGCCCGACCGGGACAACAGAGACCCAGTACTTC
CASSPTGTTETQYF
>-|-|TRBV6-5|TRBJ2-1|14
TGTGCCAGCAGAATACTTAGCGGAAACAATGAGCAGTTCTTC
CASRILSGNNEQFF
>-|-|TRBV5-6|TRBJ2-3|14
TGTGCCAGCAGCTTGGCAGGGGACACAGATACGCAGTATTTT
CASSLAGDTDTQYF
>-|-|TRBV5-8|TRBJ1-5|13
TGTGCCAGCAGCCGGTCTAGCAATCAGCCCCAGCATTTT
CASSRSSNQPQHF
>once|TRBD1|TRBV5-1|TRBJ2-7|14
TGCGCCAGCAGCCCGGGGACAGGGGGTAGTGAGCAGTACTTC
CASSPGTGGSEQYF
>few|TRBD1|TRBV5-3|TRBJ2-5|12
TGTGCCAGAAGCTCCGCCCGGACAGGCCAGTACTTC
CARSSARTGQYF
>-|-|TRBV5-4|TRBJ2-7|17
TGTGCCAGCAGCCCCGGGTCCCTTCACCCTGGAAGCTACGAGCAGTACTTC
CASSPGSLHPGSYEQYF
>once|-|TRBV30|TRBJ1-6|11
TGTGCCTGGAGTCTTGGCTCACCCCTCCACTTT
CAWSLGSPLHF
>-|TRBD1|TRBV6-1|TRBJ1-5|15
TGTGCCACCCGAGGGGGACAGGGTGGCGATCAGCCCCAGCATTTT
CATRGGQGGDQPQHF
>-|-|TRBV11-3|TRBJ2-1|12
TGTGCCAGCAGCTTTCGTTTCTATGAGCAGTTCTTC
CASSFRFYEQFF
>-|-|TRBV2|TRBJ1-6|12
TGTGCCAGCAGTGGGGTAGAGGGACCCCTCCACTTT
CASSGVEGPLHF
>-|-|TRBV4-1|TRBJ2-3|18
TGCGCCAGCAGCCATGCCCCCCGGGCGGGCGCTCGCACAGATACGCAGTATTTT
CASSHAPRAGARTDTQYF
>-|TRBD2|TRBV5-4|TRBJ2-1|15
TGTGCCAGCAGCATCCTAGCGGGAGACTACAATGAGCAGTTCTTC
CASSILAGDYNEQFF
>-|-|TRBV9|TRBJ1-4|15
TGTGCCAGCAGCGTAGACGGGTGGCCTAATGAAAAACTGTTTTTT
CASSVDGWPNEKLFF
>once|TRBD2|TRBV5-1|TRBJ2-1|15
TGCGCCAGCAGCTTGGGCGGGAGCCCCTACAATGAGCAGTTCTTC
CASSLGGSPYNEQFF
>-|-|TRBV5-1|TRBJ1-3|16
TGCGCCAGCAGCTTGGGTCTGTCGGTATCTGGAAACACCATATATTTT
CASSLGLSVSGNTIYF
>-|TRBD2|TRBV5-4|TRBJ2-1|16
TGTGCCAGCAGCCCTAGCGGACCTAGCTCCTACAATGAGCAGTTCTTC
CASSPSGPSSYNEQFF
>-|TRBD1|TRBV25-1|TRBJ2-5|12
TGTGCCACCTCACAGGGGGAAGAGACCCAGTACTTC
CATSQGEETQYF
>-|-|TRBV30|TRBJ1-5|16
TGTGCCTGGAGTGGAAAACGGGCCGTAGCGAATCAGCCCCAGCATTTT
CAWSGKRAVANQPQHF